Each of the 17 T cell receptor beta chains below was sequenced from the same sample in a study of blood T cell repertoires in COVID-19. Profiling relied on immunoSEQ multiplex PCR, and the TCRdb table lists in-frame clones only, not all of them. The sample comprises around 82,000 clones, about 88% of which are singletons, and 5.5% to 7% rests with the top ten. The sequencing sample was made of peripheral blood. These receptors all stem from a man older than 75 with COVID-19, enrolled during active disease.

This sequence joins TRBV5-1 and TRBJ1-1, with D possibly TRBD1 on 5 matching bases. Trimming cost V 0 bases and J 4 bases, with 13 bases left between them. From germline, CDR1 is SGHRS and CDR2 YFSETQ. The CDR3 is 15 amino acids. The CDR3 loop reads CASSLGAGLSTEAFF. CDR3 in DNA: TGCGCCAGCAGCTTGGGAGCAGGGCTTAGCACTGAAGCTTTCTTT.

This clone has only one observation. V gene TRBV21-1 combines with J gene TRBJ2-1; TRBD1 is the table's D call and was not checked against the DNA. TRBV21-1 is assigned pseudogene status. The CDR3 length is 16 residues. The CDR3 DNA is TGTGCCAGCAGCAAAGTGGTCAGGGGGCAAGGGGATGAGCAGTTCTTC. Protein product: CASSKVVRGQGDEQFF.

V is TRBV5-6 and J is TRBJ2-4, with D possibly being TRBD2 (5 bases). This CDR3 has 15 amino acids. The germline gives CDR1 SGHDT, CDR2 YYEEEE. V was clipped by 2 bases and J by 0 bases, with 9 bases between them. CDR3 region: CASSLGGSAKNIQYF. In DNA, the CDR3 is TGTGCCAGCAGCTTAGGAGGCTCAGCCAAAAACATTCAGTACTTC.

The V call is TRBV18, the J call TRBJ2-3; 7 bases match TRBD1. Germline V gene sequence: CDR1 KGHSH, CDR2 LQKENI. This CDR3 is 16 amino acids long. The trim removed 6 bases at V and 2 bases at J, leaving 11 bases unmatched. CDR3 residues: CASSPPGQTFTDTQYF. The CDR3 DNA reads TGTGCCAGCTCTCCCCCGGGACAGACCTTCACAGATACGCAGTATTTT.

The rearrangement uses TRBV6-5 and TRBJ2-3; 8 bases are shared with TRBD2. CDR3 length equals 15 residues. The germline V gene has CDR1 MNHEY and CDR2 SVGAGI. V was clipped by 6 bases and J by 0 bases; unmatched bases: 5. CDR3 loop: CASSRSGASTDTQYF. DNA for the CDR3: TGTGCCAGCAGCCGTAGCGGGGCTAGCACAGATACGCAGTATTTT.

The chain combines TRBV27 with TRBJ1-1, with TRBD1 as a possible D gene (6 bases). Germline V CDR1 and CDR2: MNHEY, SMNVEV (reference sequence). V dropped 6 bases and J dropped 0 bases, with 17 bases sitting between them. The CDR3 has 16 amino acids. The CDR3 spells CASSRGGGGLNTEAFF. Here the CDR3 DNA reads TGTGCCAGCAGCCGCGGGGGAGGGGGTCTGAACACTGAAGCTTTCTTT.

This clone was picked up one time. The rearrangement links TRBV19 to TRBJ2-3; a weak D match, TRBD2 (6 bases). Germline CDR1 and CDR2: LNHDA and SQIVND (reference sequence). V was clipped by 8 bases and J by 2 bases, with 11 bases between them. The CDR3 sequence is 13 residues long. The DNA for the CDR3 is TGTGCCAGTGGGGGGACCTTCACAGATACGCAGTATTTT. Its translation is CASGGTFTDTQYF.

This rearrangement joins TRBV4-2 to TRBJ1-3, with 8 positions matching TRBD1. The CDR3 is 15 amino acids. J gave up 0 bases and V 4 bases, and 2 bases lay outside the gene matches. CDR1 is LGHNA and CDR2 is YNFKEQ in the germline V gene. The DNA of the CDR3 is TGTGCCAGCAGCCGAGACAGGGGCTCTGGAAACACCATATATTTT. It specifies CASSRDRGSGNTIYF.

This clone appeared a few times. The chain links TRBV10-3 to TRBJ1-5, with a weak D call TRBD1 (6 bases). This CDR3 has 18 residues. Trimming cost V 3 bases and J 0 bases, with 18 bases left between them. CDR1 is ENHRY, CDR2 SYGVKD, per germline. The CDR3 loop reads CAISEWEGGLYSNQPQHF. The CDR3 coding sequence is TGTGCCATCAGTGAATGGGAGGGGGGGCTGTATAGCAATCAGCCCCAGCATTTT.

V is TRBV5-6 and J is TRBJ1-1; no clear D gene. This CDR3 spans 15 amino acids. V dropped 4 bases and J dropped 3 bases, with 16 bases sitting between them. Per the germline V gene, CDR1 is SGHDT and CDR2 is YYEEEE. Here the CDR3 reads CASSPWEGRDTEAFF. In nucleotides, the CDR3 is TGTGCCAGCAGCCCTTGGGAAGGGAGGGACACTGAAGCTTTCTTT. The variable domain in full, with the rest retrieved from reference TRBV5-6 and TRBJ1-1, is DAGVTQSPTHLIKTRGQQVTLRCSPKSGHDTVSWYQQALGQGPQFIFQYYEEEERQRGNFPDRFSGHQFPNYSSELNVNALLLGDSALYLCASSPWEGRDTEAFFGQGTRLTVV.

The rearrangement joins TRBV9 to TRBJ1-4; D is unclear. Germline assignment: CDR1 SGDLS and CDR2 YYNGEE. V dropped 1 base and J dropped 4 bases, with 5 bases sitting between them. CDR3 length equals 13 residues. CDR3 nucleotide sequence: TGTGCCAGCAGCGTACGGTATAATGAAAAACTGTTTTTT. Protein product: CASSVRYNEKLFF.

CDR3 sequence: CASSLGQDGEAFF. For the CDR3, the DNA is TGTGCCAGCAGCCTAGGACAGGACGGTGAAGCTTTCTTT. The V and J genes are TRBV3-1 (or the pseudogene TRBV3-2) and TRBJ1-1; 7 positions agree with TRBD1. The CDR3 covers 13 residues. Germline assignment: CDR1 LGHDT and CDR2 YNNKEL (reference sequence). Germline trimming cut 4 bases from V and 7 bases from J; bases unmatched to any gene: 6.

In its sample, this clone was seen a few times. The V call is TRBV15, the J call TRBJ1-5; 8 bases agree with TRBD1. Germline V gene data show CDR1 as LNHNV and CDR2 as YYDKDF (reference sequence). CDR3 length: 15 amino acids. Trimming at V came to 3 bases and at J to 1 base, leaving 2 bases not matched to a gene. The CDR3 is CATSSDRGSNQPQHF. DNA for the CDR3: TGTGCCACCAGCAGCGACAGGGGAAGCAATCAGCCCCAGCATTTT.

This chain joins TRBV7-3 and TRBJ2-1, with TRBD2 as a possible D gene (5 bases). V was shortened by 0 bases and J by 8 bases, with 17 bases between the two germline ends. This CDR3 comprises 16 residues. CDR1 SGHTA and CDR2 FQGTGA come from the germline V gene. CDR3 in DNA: TGTGCCAGCAGCTTAACGAACGCGGGTGAGATGTATGAGCAGTTCTTC. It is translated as CASSLTNAGEMYEQFF.

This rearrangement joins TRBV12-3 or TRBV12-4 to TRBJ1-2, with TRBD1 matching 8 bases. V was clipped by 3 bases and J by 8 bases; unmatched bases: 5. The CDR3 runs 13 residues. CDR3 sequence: CASSFVGQGGYTF. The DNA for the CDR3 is TGTGCCAGCAGTTTCGTAGGACAGGGAGGCTACACCTTC.

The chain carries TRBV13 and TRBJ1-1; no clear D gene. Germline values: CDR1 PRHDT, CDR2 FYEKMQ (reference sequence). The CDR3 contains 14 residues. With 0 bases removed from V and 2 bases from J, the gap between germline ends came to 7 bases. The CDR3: CASSLGESNTEAFF. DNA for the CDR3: TGTGCCAGCAGCTTAGGGGAGTCCAACACTGAAGCTTTCTTT.

The CDR3 DNA follows: TGTGCCAGCAGCTTGGGGGGGACAGGGGGCGAGAGGTCTGCCACTGAAGCTTTCTTT. Protein: CASSLGGTGGERSATEAFF. This rearrangement joins TRBV7-2 to TRBJ1-1; 12 bases are a match to TRBD1. The CDR3 runs to 19 residues. Trimming removed 3 bases from V and 4 bases from J; junction bases left unmatched: 15. Per germline, CDR1 SGHTA and CDR2 FQGNSA. Drawing the rest from reference TRBV7-2 and TRBJ1-1, the complete variable domain is GAGVSQSPSNKVTEKGKDVELRCDPISGHTALYWYRQSLGQGLEFLIYFQGNSAPDKSGLPSDRFSAERTGGSVSTLTIQRTQQEDSAVYLCASSLGGTGGERSATEAFFGQGTRLTVV.